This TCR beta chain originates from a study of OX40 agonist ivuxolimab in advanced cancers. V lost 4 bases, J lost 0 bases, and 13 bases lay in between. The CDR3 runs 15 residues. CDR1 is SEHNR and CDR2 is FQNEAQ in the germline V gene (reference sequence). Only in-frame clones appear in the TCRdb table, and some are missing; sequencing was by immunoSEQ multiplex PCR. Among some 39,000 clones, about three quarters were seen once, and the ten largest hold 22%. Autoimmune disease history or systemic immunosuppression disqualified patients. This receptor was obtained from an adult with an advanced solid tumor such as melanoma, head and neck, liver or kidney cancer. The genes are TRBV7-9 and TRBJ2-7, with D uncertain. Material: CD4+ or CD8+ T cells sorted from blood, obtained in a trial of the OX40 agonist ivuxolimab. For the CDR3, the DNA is TGTGCCAGCAGCTCTGGAGACCCAGGCTCCTACGAGCAGTACTTC. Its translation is CASSSGDPGSYEQYF. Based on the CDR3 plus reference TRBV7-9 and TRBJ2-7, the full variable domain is DTGVSQNPRHKITKRGQNVTFRCDPISEHNRLYWYRQTLGQGPEFLTYFQNEAQLEKSRLLSDRFSAERPKGSFSTLEIQRTEQGDSAMYLCASSSGDPGSYEQYFGPGTRLTVT.